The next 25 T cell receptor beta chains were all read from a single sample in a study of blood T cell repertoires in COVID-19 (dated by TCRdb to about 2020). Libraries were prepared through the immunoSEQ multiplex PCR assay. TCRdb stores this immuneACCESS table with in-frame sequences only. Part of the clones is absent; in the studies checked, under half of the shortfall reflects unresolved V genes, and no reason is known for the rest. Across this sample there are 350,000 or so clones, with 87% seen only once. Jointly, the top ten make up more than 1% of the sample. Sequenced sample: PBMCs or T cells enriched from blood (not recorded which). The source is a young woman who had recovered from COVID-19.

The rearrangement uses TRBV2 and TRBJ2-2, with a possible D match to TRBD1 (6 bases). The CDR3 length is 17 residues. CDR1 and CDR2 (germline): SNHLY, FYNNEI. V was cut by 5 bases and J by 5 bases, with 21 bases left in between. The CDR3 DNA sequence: TGTGCCAGCAGTTCCGGACAGCGAGGCTTCTCTACCGGGGAGCTGTTTTTT. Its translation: CASSSGQRGFSTGELFF.

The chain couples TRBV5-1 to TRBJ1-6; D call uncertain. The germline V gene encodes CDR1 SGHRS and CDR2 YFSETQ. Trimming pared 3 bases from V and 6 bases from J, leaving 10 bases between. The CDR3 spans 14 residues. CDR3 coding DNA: TGCGCCAGCAGCTCCCGGGTCCGTAATTCACCCCTCCACTTT. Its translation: CASSSRVRNSPLHF. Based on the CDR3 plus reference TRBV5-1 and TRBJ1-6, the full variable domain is KAGVTQTPRYLIKTRGQQVTLSCSPISGHRSVSWYQQTPGQGLQFLFEYFSETQRNKGNFPGRFSGRQFSNSRSEMNVSTLELGDSALYLCASSSRVRNSPLHFGNGTRLTVT.

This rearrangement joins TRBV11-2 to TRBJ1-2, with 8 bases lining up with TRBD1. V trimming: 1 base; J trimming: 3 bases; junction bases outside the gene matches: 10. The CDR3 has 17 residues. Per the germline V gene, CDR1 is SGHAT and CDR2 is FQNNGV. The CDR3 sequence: CASSLAPRGRGDYGYTF. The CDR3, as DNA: TGTGCCAGCAGCTTAGCCCCCAGGGGGCGCGGGGACTATGGCTACACCTTC.

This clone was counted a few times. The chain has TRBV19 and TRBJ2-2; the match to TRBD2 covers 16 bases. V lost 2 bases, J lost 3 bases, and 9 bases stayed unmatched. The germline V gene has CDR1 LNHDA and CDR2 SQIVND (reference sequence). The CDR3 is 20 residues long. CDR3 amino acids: CASSISGLAGGNWYTGELFF. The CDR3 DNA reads TGTGCCAGTAGTATATCGGGACTAGCGGGGGGGAACTGGTACACCGGGGAGCTGTTTTTT.

The DNA of the CDR3 is TGTGCCAGCAGCTACGACAGGGGCGCCAACTATGGCTACACCTTC. Encoded protein: CASSYDRGANYGYTF. The V call is TRBV13, the J call TRBJ1-2; TRBD1 aligns across 8 bases. Germline-derived CDR1 and CDR2 are PRHDT and FYEKMQ (reference sequence). The CDR3 length is 15 residues. Trimming removed 4 bases from V and 2 bases from J; junction bases left unmatched: 6.

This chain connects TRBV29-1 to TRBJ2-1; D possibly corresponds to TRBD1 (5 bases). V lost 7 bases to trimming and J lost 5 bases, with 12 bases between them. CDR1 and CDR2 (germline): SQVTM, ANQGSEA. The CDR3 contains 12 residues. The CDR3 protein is CSGGSGNNEQFF. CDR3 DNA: TGCAGCGGGGGCTCCGGTAACAATGAGCAGTTCTTC.

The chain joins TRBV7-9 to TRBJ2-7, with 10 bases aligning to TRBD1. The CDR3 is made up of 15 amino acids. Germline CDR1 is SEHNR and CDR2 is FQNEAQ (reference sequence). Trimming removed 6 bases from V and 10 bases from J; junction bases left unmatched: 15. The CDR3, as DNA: TGTGCCAGCAGACTCGTGGGCGGGACAGGGGCCCATCAGTACTTC. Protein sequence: CASRLVGGTGAHQYF.

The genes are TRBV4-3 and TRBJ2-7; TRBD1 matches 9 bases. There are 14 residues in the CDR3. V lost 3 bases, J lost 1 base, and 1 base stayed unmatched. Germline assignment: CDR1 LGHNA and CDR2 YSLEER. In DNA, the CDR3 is TGCGCCAGCAGCCAGGGACAGGGATCCTACGAGCAGTACTTC. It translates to CASSQGQGSYEQYF.

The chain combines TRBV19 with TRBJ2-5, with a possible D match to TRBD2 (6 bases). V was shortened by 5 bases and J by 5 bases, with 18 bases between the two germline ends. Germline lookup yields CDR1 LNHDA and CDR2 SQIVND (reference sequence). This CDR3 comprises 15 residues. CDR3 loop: CASSALWGVEETQYF. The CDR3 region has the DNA TGTGCCAGTAGTGCCCTATGGGGGGTAGAGGAGACCCAGTACTTC.

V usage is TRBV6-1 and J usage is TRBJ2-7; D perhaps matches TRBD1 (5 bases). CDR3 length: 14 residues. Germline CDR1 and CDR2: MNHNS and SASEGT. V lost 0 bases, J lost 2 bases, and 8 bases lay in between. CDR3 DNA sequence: TGTGCCAGCAGTGAAGCCGACAGCACCTACGAGCAGTACTTC. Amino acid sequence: CASSEADSTYEQYF.

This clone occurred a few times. The CDR3 sequence: CASSYNGQPSGFTYEQYF. The DNA for the CDR3 is TGTGCCAGCAGTTACAATGGACAGCCTAGCGGGTTCACCTACGAGCAGTACTTC. This chain uses TRBV6-2 or TRBV6-3 with TRBJ2-7; 8 nucleotides line up with TRBD2. J gave up 2 bases and V 2 bases, and 14 bases lay outside the gene matches. CDR1 is MNHEY, CDR2 SVGEGT, per germline. CDR3 length: 18 amino acids.

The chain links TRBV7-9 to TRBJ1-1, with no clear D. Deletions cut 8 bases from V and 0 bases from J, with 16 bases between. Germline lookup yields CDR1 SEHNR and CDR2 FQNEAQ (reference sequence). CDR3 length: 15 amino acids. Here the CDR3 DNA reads TGTGCCAGCCACTTGGAGGAAACCATGAACACTGAAGCTTTCTTT. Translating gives CASHLEETMNTEAFF. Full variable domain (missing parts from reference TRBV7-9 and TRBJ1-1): DTGVSQNPRHKITKRGQNVTFRCDPISEHNRLYWYRQTLGQGPEFLTYFQNEAQLEKSRLLSDRFSAERPKGSFSTLEIQRTEQGDSAMYLCASHLEETMNTEAFFGQGTRLTVV.

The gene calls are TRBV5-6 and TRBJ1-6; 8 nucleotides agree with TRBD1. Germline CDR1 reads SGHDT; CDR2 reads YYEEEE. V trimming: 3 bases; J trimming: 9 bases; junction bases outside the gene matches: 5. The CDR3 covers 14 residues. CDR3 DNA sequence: TGTGCCAGCAGCTCCCGGACAGGGAGTTCACCCCTCCACTTT. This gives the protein CASSSRTGSSPLHF.

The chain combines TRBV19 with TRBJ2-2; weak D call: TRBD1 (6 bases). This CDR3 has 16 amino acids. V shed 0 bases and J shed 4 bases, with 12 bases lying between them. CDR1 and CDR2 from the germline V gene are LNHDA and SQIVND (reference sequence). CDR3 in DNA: TGTGCCAGTAGTATAGAGGCAGGGGCGGGCACCGGGGAGCTGTTTTTT. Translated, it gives CASSIEAGAGTGELFF.

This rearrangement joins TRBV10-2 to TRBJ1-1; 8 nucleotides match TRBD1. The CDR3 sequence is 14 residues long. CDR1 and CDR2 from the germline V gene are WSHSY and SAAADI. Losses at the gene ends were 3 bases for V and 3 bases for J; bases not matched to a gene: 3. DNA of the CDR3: TGCGCCAGCAGTGAACAGGGGGGCCACACTGAAGCTTTCTTT. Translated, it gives CASSEQGGHTEAFF.

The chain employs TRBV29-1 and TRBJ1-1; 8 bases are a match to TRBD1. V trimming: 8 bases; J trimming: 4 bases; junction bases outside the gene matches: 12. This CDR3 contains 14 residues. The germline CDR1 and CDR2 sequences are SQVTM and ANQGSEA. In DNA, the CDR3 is TGCAGCATTGCTGCCGGGACAGGAGGCACTGAAGCTTTCTTT. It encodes CSIAAGTGGTEAFF.

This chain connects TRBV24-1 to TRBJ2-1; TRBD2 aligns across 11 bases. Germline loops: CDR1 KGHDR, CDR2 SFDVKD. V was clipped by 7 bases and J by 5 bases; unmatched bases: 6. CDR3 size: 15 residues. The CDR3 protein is CATSDPSGGNNEQFF. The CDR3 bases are TGTGCCACCAGCGACCCTAGCGGGGGGAACAATGAGCAGTTCTTC.

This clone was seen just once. The CDR3 DNA reads as TGTGCCAGCAGTCCCCCCCCGGGGACAACGTTGTATTATGGCTACACCTTC. Amino acid sequence: CASSPPPGTTLYYGYTF. The genes are TRBV28 and TRBJ1-2, with D possibly being TRBD1 (6 bases). V lost 5 bases to trimming and J lost 5 bases, with 24 bases between them. Germline V gene data show CDR1 as MDHEN and CDR2 as SYDVKM. The CDR3 runs to 17 residues.

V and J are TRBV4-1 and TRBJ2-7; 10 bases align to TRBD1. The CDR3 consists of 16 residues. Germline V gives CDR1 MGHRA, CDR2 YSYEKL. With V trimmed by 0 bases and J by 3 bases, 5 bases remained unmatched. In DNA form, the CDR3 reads TGCGCCAGCAGCCAAGAACCCGGGACAGGGGTCTACGAGCAGTACTTC. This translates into CASSQEPGTGVYEQYF.

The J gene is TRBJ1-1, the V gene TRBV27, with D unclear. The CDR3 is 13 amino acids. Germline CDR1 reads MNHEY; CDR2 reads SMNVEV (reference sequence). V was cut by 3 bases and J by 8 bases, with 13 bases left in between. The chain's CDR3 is CASSFGRQTEAFF. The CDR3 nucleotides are TGTGCCAGCAGTTTCGGCAGGCAAACCGAAGCTTTCTTT.

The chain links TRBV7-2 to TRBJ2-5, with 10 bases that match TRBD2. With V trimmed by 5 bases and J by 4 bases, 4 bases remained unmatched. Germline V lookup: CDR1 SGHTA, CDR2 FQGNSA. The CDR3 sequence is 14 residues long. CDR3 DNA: TGTGCCAGCAGCAAGGGACTAGCGTTAGAGACCCAGTACTTC. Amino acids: CASSKGLALETQYF.

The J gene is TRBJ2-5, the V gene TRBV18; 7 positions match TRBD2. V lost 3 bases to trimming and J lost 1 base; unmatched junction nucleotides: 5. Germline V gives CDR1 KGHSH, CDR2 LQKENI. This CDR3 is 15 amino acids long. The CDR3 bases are TGTGCCAGCTCACCCGGTTGGGGGGGCCAAGAGACCCAGTACTTC. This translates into CASSPGWGGQETQYF.

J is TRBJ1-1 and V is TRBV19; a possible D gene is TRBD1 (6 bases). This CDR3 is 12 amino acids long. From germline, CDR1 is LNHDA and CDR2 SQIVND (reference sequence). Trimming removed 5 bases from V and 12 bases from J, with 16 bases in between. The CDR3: CASSPGEGHPFF. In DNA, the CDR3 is TGTGCCAGTAGTCCAGGGGAGGGGCACCCTTTCTTT.

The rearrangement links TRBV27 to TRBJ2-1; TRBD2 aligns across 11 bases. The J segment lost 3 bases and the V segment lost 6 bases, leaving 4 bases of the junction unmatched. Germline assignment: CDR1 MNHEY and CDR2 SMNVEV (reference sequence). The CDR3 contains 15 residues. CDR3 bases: TGTGCCAGCAGGCCCACTAGCGGGGGCTACAATGAGCAGTTCTTC. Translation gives CASRPTSGGYNEQFF.

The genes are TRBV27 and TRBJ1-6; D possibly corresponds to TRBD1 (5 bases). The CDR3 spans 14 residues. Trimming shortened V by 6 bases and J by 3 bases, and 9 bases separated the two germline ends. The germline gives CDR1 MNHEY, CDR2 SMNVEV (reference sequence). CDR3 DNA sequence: TGTGCCAGCAGGAAACAGGACTATAATTCACCCCTCCACTTT. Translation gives CASRKQDYNSPLHF.